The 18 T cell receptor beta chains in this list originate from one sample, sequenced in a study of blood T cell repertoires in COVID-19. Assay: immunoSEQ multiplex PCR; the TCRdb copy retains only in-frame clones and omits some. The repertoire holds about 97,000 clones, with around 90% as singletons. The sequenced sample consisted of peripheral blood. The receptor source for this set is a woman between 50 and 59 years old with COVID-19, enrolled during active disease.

The CDR3 region is CASSVTGPYEQYV. The CDR3 coding sequence is TGTGCCAGCAGCGTTACAGGGCCTTACGAGCAGTACGTC. The rearrangement joins TRBV6-2 or TRBV6-3 to TRBJ2-7, with TRBD1 as a possible D gene (6 bases). Trimming pared 6 bases from V and 4 bases from J, leaving 13 bases between. CDR3 length equals 13 residues. Germline V gene lookup returns CDR1 MNHEY and CDR2 SVGEGT.

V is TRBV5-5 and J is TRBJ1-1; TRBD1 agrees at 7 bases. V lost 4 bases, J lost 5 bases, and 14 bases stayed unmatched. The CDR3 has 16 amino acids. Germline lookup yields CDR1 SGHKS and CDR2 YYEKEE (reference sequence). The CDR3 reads CASSRDRVWGKTEAFF. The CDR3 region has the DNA TGTGCCAGCAGCCGTGACAGGGTTTGGGGGAAAACTGAAGCTTTCTTT.

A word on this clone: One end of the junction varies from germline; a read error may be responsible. Here the CDR3 DNA reads TGTGCCAGCAGTGTCTTTAGCAGAGATACGCAGTATTTT. Protein sequence: CASSVFSRDTQYF. This chain connects TRBV2 to TRBJ2-3; D is unresolved. Germline V gene sequence: CDR1 SNHLY, CDR2 FYNNEI. CDR3 length: 13 amino acids.

The CDR3 here is CASSPFSTDTQYF. In DNA, the CDR3 is TGCGCCAGCAGCCCTTTTAGCACAGATACGCAGTATTTT. The rearrangement links TRBV5-1 to TRBJ2-3, with D uncertain. CDR3 length: 13 amino acids. Germline V CDR1 and CDR2: SGHRS, YFSETQ. Trimming pared 4 bases from V and 0 bases from J, leaving 6 bases between.

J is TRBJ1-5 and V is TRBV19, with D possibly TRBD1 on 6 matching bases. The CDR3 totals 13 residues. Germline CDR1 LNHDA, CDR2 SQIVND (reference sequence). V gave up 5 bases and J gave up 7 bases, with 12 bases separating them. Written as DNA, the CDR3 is TGTGCCAGTAGTGAGGGACACATGCAGCCCCAGCATTTT. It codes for CASSEGHMQPQHF.

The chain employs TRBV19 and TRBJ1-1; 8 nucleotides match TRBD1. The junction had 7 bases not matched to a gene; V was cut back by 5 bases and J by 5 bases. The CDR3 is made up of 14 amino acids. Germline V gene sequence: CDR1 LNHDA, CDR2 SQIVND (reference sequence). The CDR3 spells CASSLGTGRTEAFF. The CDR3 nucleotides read TGTGCCAGTAGTCTCGGGACAGGCCGGACTGAAGCTTTCTTT.

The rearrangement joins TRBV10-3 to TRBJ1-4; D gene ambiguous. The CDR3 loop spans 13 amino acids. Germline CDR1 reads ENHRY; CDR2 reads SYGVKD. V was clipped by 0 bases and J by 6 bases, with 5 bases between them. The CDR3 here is CAISESSDEKLFF. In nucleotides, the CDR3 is TGTGCCATCAGTGAGTCGAGTGATGAAAAACTGTTTTTT.

CDR3 residues: CASGARQGMNTEAFF. The DNA of the CDR3 is TGTGCTAGTGGGGCCCGACAGGGTATGAACACTGAAGCTTTCTTT. This chain joins TRBV12-5 and TRBJ1-1; TRBD1 aligns across 7 bases. Per the germline V gene, CDR1 is LGHNT and CDR2 is FRNRAP. J lost 0 bases, V lost 6 bases, and 7 bases had no gene match. The CDR3 has 15 amino acids.

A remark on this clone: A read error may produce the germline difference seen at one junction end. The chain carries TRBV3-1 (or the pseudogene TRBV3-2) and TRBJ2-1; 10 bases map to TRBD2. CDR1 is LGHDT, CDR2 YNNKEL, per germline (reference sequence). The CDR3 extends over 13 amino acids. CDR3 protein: CASSLGAGGPWVF. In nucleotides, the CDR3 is TGTGCCAGCAGCCTCGGAGCGGGGGGGCCATGGGTCTTC.

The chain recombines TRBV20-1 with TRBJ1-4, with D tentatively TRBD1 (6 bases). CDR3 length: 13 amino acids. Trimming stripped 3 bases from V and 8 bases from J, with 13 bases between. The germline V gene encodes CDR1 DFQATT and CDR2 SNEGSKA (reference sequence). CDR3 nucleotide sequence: TGCAGTGCTAGTTTGCCGAGGGGGGAAAAACTGTTTTTT. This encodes CSASLPRGEKLFF.

The CDR3 DNA follows: TGCGCCAGCAGCGGAGGACGGGAGTCTAACTATGGCTACACCTTC. Protein sequence: CASSGGRESNYGYTF. The V call is TRBV5-1, the J call TRBJ1-2; unclear D gene. The CDR3 loop spans 15 amino acids. CDR1 SGHRS and CDR2 YFSETQ come from the germline V gene. V lost 4 bases to trimming and J lost 0 bases, with 13 bases between them. The complete variable domain, with remaining parts taken from reference TRBV5-1 and TRBJ1-2, reads KAGVTQTPRYLIKTRGQQVTLSCSPISGHRSVSWYQQTPGQGLQFLFEYFSETQRNKGNFPGRFSGRQFSNSRSEMNVSTLELGDSALYLCASSGGRESNYGYTFGSGTRLTVV.

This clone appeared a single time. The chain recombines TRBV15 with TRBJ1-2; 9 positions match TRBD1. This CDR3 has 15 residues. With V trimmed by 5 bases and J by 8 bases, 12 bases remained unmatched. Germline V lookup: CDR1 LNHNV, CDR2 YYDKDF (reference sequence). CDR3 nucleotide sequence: TGTGCCACCAGCTCAACCGGGACAGGGAAGGACGGCTACACCTTC. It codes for CATSSTGTGKDGYTF.

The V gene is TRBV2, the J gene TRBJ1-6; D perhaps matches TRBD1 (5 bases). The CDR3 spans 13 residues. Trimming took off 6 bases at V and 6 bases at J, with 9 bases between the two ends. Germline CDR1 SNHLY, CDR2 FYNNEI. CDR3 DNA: TGTGCCAGCAGCCTGACAGCTAATTCACCCCTCCACTTT. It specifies CASSLTANSPLHF.

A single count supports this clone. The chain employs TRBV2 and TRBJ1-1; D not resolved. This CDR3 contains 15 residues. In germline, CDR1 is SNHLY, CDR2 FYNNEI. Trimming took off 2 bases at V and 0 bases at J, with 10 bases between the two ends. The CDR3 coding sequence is TGTGCCAGCAGTGAACGCTTGGCACTGAACACTGAAGCTTTCTTT. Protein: CASSERLALNTEAFF.

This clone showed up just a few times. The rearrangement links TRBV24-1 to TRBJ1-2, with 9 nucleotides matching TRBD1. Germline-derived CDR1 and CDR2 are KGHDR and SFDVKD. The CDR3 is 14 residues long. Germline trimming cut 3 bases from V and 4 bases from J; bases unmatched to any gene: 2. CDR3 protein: CATSDTGGVYGYTF. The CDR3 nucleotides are TGTGCCACCAGTGATACAGGGGGCGTCTATGGCTACACCTTC.

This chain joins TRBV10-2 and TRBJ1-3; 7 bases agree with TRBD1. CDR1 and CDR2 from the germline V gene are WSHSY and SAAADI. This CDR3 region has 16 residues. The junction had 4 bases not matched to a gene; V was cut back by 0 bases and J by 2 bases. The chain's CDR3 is CASSESDRVPGNTIYF. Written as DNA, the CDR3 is TGCGCCAGCAGTGAGTCTGACAGGGTACCTGGAAACACCATATATTTT.

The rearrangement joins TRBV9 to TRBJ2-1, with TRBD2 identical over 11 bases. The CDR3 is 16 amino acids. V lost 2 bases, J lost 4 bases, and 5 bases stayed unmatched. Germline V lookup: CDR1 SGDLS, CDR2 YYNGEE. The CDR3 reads CASSVSGGAFYNEQFF. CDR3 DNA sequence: TGTGCCAGCAGCGTTAGCGGGGGGGCTTTTTACAATGAGCAGTTCTTC. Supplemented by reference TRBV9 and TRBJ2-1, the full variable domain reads DSGVTQTPKHLITATGQRVTLRCSPRSGDLSVYWYQQSLDQGLQFLIQYYNGEERAKGNILERFSAQQFPDLHSELNLSSLELGDSALYFCASSVSGGAFYNEQFFGPGTRLTVL.

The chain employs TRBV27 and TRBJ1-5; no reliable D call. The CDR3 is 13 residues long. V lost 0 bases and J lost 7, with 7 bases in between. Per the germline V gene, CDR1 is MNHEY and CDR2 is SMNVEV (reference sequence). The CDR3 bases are TGTGCCAGCAGTTTATCTAGTAACCAGCCCCAGCATTTT. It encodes CASSLSSNQPQHF.